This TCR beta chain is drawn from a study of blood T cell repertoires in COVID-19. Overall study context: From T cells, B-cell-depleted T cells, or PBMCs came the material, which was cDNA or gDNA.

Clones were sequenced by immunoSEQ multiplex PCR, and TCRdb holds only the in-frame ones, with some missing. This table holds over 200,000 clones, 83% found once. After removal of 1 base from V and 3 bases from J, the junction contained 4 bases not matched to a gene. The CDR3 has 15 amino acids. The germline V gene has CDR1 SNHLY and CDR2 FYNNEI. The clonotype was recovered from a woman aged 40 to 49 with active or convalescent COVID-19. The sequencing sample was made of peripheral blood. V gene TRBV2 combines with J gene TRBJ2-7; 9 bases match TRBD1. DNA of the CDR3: TGTGCCAGCAGTGAAGAGGGACAGGGAGGCTACGAGCAGTACTTC. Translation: CASSEEGQGGYEQYF.